This T cell receptor (beta chain) was captured by sequencing in a study of cytomegalovirus exposure and HLA in healthy donors. PCR used 60 Vbeta primers and 13 Jbeta primers. Here immunoSEQ multiplex PCR was the method, and the copy in TCRdb shows in-frame clones only, minus some. The sample yields some 120,000 clones, roughly 15% seen once. This clone was found a few times. Its antigen is unknown. The CDR3 loop spans 17 amino acids. CDR1 is MGHRA, CDR2 YSYEKL, per germline. V was pared by 0 bases and J by 0 bases, with 11 bases between. Overall study results and limits: Among the sequence variants, a highly shared cluster was likely an artifact of sequencing. Listed as cytomegalovirus-associated were 170 or so TCR beta chains. Equally common other TCR beta chains were less clonally expanded than HLA-associated ones, a later analysis found.

The sequence was obtained from a young woman in good health and CMV-seronegative. Sequenced sample: PBMCs. The chain carries TRBV4-1 and TRBJ2-2; D may be TRBD2 (6 bases). This CDR3 is CASSQETAGPNTGELFF. The CDR3 DNA reads TGCGCCAGCAGCCAAGAAACTGCGGGACCGAACACCGGGGAGCTGTTTTTT.